A single sample is the source of the 13 T cell receptor beta chains below, sequenced in a study of CDR3 diversity in severe acne. TCRdb used MiXCR to reprocess the PCR reads, holding one entry per CDR3 protein. The repertoire includes about 98,000 distinct CDR3 sequences, roughly 51% of them detected once, and 9.5% to 15% sits in the top ten. The material sequenced was blood. These receptors were collected from a male donor with acne.

This clonotype showed up just a few times. The rearrangement uses TRBV27 and TRBJ2-1, with TRBD2 identical over 8 bases. V lost 5 bases to trimming and J lost 0 bases; unmatched junction nucleotides: 6. This CDR3 spans 16 amino acids. Germline V gives CDR1 MNHEY, CDR2 SMNVEV (reference sequence). CDR3 in DNA: TGTGCCAGCAGTAAATACGGGAGGGCCTCCTACAATGAGCAGTTCTTC. Translation gives CASSKYGRASYNEQFF.

In this sample, this clonotype turned up a few times. The chain combines TRBV3-1 with TRBJ2-7; the match to TRBD2 covers 7 bases. Germline assignment: CDR1 LGHDT and CDR2 YNNKEL (reference sequence). The CDR3 covers 15 residues. Unmatched junction bases numbered 7, after V lost 5 bases and J lost 0 bases. The CDR3 reads CASSESGESSYEQYF. The CDR3 nucleotides are TGTGCCAGCAGCGAAAGCGGGGAGAGCTCCTACGAGCAGTACTTC.

This clonotype was counted at least ten times. The V gene is TRBV13, the J gene TRBJ2-7; 7 bases map to TRBD2. This CDR3 has 15 amino acids. J was trimmed by 1 base and V by 5 bases; bases with no gene match: 8. Germline CDR1 reads PRHDT; CDR2 reads FYEKMQ (reference sequence). The CDR3 here is CASSLAALYSYEQYF. The CDR3 DNA sequence: TGTGCCAGCAGCCTAGCGGCTCTATATTCCTACGAGCAGTACTTC.

This clonotype came up many times. V is TRBV13 and J is TRBJ2-7; perhaps D is TRBD1 or TRBD2 (5 bases each). Germline CDR1 reads PRHDT; CDR2 reads FYEKMQ (reference sequence). The CDR3 is 15 amino acids. V was shortened by 5 bases and J by 0 bases, with 14 bases between the two germline ends. CDR3 amino acids: CASSQAAGFSYEQYF. CDR3 in DNA: TGTGCCAGCAGCCAAGCGGCAGGGTTCTCCTACGAGCAGTACTTC. Combining the CDR3 with reference TRBV13 and TRBJ2-7 gives the whole variable domain AAGVIQSPRHLIKEKRETATLKCYPIPRHDTVYWYQQGPGQDPQFLISFYEKMQSDKGSIPDRFSAQQFSDYHSELNMSSLELGDSALYFCASSQAAGFSYEQYFGPGTRLTVT.

This clonotype was picked up many times. This sequence joins TRBV19 and TRBJ2-7, with TRBD1 matching over 11 bases. V shed 7 bases, J shed 2 bases, and the junction held 1 base outside the gene matches. Germline CDR1 reads LNHDA; CDR2 reads SQIVND (reference sequence). CDR3 length: 13 residues. The CDR3 spells CASTGQGAYEQYF. CDR3 DNA: TGTGCCAGTACGGGACAGGGGGCCTACGAGCAGTACTTC.

This clonotype came up many times. The gene calls are TRBV9 and TRBJ1-2; D gene uncertain. V was trimmed by 0 bases and J by 5 bases, leaving 2 bases between them. CDR3 length: 11 residues. Looked up from germline, CDR1 is SGDLS and CDR2 is YYNGEE. CDR3 DNA sequence: TGTGCCAGCAGCGTAGGGTATGGCTACACCTTC. As protein: CASSVGYGYTF.

The chain is built from TRBV6-5 and TRBJ2-7; D ambiguous. Trimming took 6 bases from V and 6 from J, leaving 21 bases between them. Germline-derived CDR1 and CDR2 are MNHEY and SVGAGI. The CDR3 runs to 15 residues. CDR3 loop: CASSPETVDTVEQYF. CDR3 sequence (DNA): TGTGCCAGCAGCCCGGAGACTGTAGACACCGTCGAGCAGTACTTC.

The rearrangement uses TRBV24-1 and TRBJ1-5; D call uncertain. Germline CDR1 is KGHDR and CDR2 is SFDVKD. This CDR3 spans 14 amino acids. Trimming pared 4 bases from V and 0 bases from J, leaving 6 bases between. CDR3 nucleotide sequence: TGTGCCACCAGTGAGCGAGATAGCAATCAGCCCCAGCATTTT. Amino acid sequence: CATSERDSNQPQHF.

The chain has TRBV15 and TRBJ1-1, with D perhaps TRBD1 (5 bases). The CDR3 is made up of 15 amino acids. V dropped 1 base and J dropped 2 bases, with 11 bases sitting between them. Germline loops: CDR1 LNHNV, CDR2 YYDKDF (reference sequence). CDR3 bases: TGTGCCACCAGCAGAGCCCGGGACCAAAACACTGAAGCTTTCTTT. Translation gives CATSRARDQNTEAFF. Looking up the rest from reference TRBV15 and TRBJ1-1 gives the full variable domain: DAMVIQNPRYQVTQFGKPVTLSCSQTLNHNVMYWYQQKSSQAPKLLFHYYDKDFNNEADTPDNFQSRRPNTSFCFLDIRSPGLGDTAMYLCATSRARDQNTEAFFGQGTRLTVV.

This clonotype came up many times. The rearrangement joins TRBV9 to TRBJ2-5; D ambiguous. V lost 0 bases to trimming and J lost 4 bases, with 7 bases between them. This CDR3 has 13 residues. The germline CDR1 and CDR2 sequences are SGDLS and YYNGEE. The CDR3 DNA reads TGTGCCAGCAGCGTAGGGCTACGAGAGACCCAGTACTTC. Protein sequence: CASSVGLRETQYF.

This clonotype was picked up a small number of times. The junction and the germline gene differ at one end; a read error may be behind it. The V gene is TRBV30, the J gene TRBJ1-2; D not certain. The V gene's germline CDR1 is GTSNPN and CDR2 SVGIG (reference sequence). There are 15 residues in the CDR3. The CDR3 DNA follows: TGTGTCTGGAGTGTACGTGATAGCGAGGACTATGGCTACACCTTC. It specifies CVWSVRDSEDYGYTF.

With respect to this clonotype: A much larger clone lies a single base off, so this may be a read error. V usage is TRBV7-3 and J usage is TRBJ2-7; D is unresolved. The CDR3 extends over 13 amino acids. Germline loops: CDR1 SGHTA, CDR2 FQGTGA. The CDR3 sequence: CASSSRYGDEQSF. CDR3 in DNA: TGTGCCAGCAGCTCAAGGTACGGCGATGAGCAGTCCTTC.

Notes on this clonotype: A much larger clone is a single base away; this may be a read error. The rearrangement links TRBV5-1 to TRBJ1-1; D is undetermined. Germline V lookup: CDR1 SGHRS, CDR2 YFSETQ. Trimming removed 8 bases from V and 3 bases from J, with 11 bases in between. The CDR3 runs to 12 residues. CDR3 in amino acids: CASSQVDTEAFF. Written as DNA, the CDR3 is TGCGCCAGTAGCCAGGTGGACACTGAAGCTTTCTTT.